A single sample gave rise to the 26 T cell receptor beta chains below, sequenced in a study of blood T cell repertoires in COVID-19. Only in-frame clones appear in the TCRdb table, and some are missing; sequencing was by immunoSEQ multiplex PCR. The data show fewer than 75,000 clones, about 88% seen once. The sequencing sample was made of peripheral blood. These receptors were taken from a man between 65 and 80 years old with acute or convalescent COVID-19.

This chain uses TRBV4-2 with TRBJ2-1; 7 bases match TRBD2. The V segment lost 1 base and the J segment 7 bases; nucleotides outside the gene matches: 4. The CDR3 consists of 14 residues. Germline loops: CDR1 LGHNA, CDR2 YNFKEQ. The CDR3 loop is CASSQAGGRNEQFF. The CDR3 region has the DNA TGTGCCAGCAGCCAAGCGGGGGGTCGGAATGAGCAGTTCTTC.

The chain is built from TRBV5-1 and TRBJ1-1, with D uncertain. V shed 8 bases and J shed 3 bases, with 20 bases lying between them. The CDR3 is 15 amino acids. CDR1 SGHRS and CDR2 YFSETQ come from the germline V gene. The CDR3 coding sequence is TGCGCCAGAGGCTGGGGAGTGGGAGAGGACACTGAAGCTTTCTTT. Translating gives CARGWGVGEDTEAFF.

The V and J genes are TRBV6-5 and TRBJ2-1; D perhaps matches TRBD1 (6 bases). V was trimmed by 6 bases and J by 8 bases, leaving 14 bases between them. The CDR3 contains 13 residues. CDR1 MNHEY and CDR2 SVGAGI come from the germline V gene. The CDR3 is CASRILGADEQFF. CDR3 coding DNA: TGTGCCAGCAGGATTCTGGGGGCGGATGAGCAGTTCTTC.

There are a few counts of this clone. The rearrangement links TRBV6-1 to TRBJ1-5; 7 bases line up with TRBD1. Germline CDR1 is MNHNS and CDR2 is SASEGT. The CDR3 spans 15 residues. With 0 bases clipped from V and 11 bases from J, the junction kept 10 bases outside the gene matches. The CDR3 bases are TGTGCCAGCAGTGAAGCAGGGGGCATCGGGGAGGCCCAGCATTTT. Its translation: CASSEAGGIGEAQHF.

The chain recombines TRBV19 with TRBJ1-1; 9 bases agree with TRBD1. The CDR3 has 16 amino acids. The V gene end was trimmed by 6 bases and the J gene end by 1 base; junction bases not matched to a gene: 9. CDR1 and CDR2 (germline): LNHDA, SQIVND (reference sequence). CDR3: CASSPGQGRQNTEAFF. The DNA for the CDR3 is TGTGCCAGTAGCCCTGGACAGGGGCGCCAGAACACTGAAGCTTTCTTT.

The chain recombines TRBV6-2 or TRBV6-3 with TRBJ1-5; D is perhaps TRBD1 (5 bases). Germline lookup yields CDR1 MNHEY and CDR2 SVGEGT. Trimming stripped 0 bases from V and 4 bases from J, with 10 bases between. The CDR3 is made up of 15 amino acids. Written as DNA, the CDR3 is TGTGCCAGCAGTTACTCCGGGGGTTATAATCAGCCCCAGCATTTT. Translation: CASSYSGGYNQPQHF.

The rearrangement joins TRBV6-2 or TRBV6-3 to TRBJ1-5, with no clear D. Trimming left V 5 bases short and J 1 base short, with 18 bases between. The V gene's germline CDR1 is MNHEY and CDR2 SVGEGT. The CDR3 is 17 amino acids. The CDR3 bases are TGTGCCAGCAGTGAGTACGGGTCCGGCTTAAGCAATCAGCCCCAGCATTTT. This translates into CASSEYGSGLSNQPQHF.

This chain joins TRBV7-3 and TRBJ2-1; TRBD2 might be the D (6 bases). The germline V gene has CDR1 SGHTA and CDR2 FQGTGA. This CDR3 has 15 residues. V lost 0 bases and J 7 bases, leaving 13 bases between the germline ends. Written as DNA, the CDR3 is TGTGCCAGCAGCTTAACCGGGGGACTTGGGAATGAGCAGTTCTTC. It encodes CASSLTGGLGNEQFF.

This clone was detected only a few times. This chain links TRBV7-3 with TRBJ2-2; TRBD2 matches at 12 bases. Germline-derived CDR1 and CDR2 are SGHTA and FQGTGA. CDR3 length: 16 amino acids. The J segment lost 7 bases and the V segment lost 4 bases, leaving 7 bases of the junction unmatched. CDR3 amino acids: CASSSRTSGAFGELFF. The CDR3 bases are TGTGCCAGCAGCTCAAGGACTAGCGGGGCTTTCGGGGAGCTGTTTTTT.

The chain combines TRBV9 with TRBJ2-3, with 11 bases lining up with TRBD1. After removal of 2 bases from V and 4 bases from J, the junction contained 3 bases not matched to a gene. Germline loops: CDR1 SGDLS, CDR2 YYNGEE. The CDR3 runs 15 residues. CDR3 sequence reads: CASSVGTGGPDTQYF. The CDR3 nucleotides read TGTGCCAGCAGCGTCGGGACAGGGGGACCAGATACGCAGTATTTT.

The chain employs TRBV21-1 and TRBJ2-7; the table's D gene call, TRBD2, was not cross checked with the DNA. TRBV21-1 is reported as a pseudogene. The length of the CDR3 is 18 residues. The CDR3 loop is CASSPRGTSLVRDYEQYF. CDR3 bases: TGTGCCAGCAGCCCACGGGGGACTAGCCTCGTACGGGACTACGAGCAGTACTTC.

The CDR3 sequence: CASSWSLQGSLGGNTEAFF. The CDR3 nucleotides read TGCGCCAGCAGCTGGTCCCTACAGGGTTCCTTAGGGGGGAACACTGAAGCTTTCTTT. This chain links TRBV5-1 with TRBJ1-1, with a tentative D call TRBD1 (6 bases). The CDR3 covers 19 residues. Trimming left V 3 bases short and J 1 base short, with 25 bases between. Germline CDR1 SGHRS, CDR2 YFSETQ.

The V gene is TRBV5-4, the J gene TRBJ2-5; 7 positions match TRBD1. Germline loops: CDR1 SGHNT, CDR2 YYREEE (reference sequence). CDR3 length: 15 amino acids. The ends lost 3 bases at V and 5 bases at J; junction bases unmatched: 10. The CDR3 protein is CASSSAKGGRETQYF. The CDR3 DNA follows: TGTGCCAGCAGCTCGGCAAAAGGGGGCAGGGAGACCCAGTACTTC.

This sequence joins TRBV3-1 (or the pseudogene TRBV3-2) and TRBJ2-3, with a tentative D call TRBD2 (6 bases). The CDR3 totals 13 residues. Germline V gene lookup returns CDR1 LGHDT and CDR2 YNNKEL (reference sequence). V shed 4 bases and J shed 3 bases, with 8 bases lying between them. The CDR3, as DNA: TGTGCCAGCAGCCCACTAGCAACAGATACGCAGTATTTT. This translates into CASSPLATDTQYF.

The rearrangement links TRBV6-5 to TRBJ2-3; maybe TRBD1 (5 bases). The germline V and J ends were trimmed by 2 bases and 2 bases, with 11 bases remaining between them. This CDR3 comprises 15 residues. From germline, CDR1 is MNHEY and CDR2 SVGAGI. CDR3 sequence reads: CASSYRWGPTDTQYF. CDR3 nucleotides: TGTGCCAGCAGTTACCGTTGGGGCCCCACAGATACGCAGTATTTT.

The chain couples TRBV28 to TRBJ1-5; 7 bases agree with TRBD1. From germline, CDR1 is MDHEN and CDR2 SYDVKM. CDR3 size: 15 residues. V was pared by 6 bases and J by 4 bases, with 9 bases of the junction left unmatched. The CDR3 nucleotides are TGTGCCAGCAGCTTGAACAGGGGCAGGAATCAGCCCCAGCATTTT. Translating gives CASSLNRGRNQPQHF.

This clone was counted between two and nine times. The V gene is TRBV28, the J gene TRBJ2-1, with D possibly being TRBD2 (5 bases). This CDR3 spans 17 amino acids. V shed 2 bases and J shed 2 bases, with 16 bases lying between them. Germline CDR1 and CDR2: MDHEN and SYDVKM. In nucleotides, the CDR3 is TGTGCCAGCAGTTTACGCTTTTTAGAGACTACCTACAATGAGCAGTTCTTC. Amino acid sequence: CASSLRFLETTYNEQFF.

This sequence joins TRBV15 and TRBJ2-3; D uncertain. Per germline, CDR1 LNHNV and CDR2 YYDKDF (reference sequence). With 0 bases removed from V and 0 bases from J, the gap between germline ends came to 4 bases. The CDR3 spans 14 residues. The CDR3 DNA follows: TGTGCCACCAGCAGAGAAGAGAGCACAGATACGCAGTATTTT. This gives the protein CATSREESTDTQYF.

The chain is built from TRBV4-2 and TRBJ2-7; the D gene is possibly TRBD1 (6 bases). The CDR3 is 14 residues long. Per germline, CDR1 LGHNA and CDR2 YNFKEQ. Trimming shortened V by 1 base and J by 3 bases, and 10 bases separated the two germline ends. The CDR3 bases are TGTGCCAGCAGCCAAGTGGGACAACACTACGAGCAGTACTTC. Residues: CASSQVGQHYEQYF.

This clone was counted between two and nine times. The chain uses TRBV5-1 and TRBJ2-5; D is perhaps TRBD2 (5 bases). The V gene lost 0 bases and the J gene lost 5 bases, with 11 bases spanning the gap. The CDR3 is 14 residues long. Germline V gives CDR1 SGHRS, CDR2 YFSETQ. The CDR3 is CASSLAGIQETQYF. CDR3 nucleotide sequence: TGCGCCAGCAGCTTGGCCGGGATTCAGGAGACCCAGTACTTC.

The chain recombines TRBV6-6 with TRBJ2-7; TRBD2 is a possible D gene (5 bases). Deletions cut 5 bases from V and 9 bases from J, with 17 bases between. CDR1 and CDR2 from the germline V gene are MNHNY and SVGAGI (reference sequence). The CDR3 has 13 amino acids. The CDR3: CASSPGRGEGQYF. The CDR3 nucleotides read TGTGCCAGCAGTCCCGGCCGGGGAGAAGGGCAGTACTTC.

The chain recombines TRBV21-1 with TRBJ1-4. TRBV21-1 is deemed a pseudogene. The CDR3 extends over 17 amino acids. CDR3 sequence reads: CASSKRVPPSTNEKLFF. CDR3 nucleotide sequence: TGTGCCAGCAGCAAGAGGGTTCCACCTTCAACTAATGAAAAACTGTTTTTT.

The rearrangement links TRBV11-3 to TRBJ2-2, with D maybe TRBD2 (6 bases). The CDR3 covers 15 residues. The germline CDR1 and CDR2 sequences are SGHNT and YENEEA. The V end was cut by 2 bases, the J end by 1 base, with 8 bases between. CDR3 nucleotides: TGTGCCAGCAGCTTAAGCGGGTTGAACACCGGGGAGCTGTTTTTT. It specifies CASSLSGLNTGELFF.

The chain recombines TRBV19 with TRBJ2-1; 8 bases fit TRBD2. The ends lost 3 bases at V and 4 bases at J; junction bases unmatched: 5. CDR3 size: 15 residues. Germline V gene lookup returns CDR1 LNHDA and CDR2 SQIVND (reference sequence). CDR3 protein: CASSMGLVGYNEQFF. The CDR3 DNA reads TGTGCCAGTAGTATGGGACTAGTTGGGTACAATGAGCAGTTCTTC.

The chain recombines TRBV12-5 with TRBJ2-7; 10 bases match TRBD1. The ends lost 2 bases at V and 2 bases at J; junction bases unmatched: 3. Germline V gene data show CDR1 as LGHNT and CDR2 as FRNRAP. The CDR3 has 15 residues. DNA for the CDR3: TGTGCTAGTGGTTTGTCCGGGACAGGGGCCTACGAGCAGTACTTC. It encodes CASGLSGTGAYEQYF. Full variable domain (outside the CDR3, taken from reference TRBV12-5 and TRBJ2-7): DARVTQTPRHKVTEMGQEVTMRCQPILGHNTVFWYRQTMMQGLELLAYFRNRAPLDDSGMPKDRFSAEMPDATLATLKIQPSEPRDSAVYFCASGLSGTGAYEQYFGPGTRLTVT.

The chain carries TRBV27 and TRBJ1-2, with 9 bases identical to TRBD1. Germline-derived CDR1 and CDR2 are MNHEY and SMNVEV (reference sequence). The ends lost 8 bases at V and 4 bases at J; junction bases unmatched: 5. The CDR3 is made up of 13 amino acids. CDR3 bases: TGTGCCAGCGGACAGGGGCGATTCTATGGCTACACCTTC. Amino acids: CASGQGRFYGYTF.